Listed below are T cell receptor beta chains from one sample, sequenced in a study of T cell changes during pregnancy in multiple sclerosis. The method was immunoSEQ multiplex PCR; TCRdb's version includes in-frame clones alone and lacks a portion of them. Of tens of thousands of clones in the sample, about 94% were seen once. The sequenced sample was CD4+ T cells from peripheral blood mononuclear cells, obtained before pregnancy. The receptors derive from a female donor with multiple sclerosis, enrolled in a pregnancy study. The CDR3 runs from the conserved cysteine through the conserved F or W. D genes are given only for firm matches. Size tells how often a clone was seen (once, few, many) or the class of an expanded clone, and some rows leave it out.

D gene	clone size	V gene	J gene	CDR3 DNA	CDR3 protein
.	.	TRBV19	TRBJ2-7	TGTGCCAGTAGCCGGGACAATGGAGGATACGAGCAGTACTTC	CASSRDNGGYEQYF
TRBD1	.	TRBV29-1	TRBJ2-3	TGCAGCGTTGAAGCCCGGGACAGAGGCACAGATACGCAGTATTTT	CSVEARDRGTDTQYF
.	.	TRBV5-1	TRBJ2-7	TGCGCCAGCAGCTCAGGGGGGACTCCCTACGAGCAGTACTTC	CASSSGGTPYEQYF
TRBD2	few	TRBV7-9	TRBJ2-1	TGTGCCAGCAGCAAAGGACTAGCGGGAAACTACAATGAGCAGTTCTTC	CASSKGLAGNYNEQFF
.	.	TRBV6-1	TRBJ2-7	TGTGCCAGCAGTGGACCGGCGGCCTCCAAGTACGAGCAGTACTTC	CASSGPAASKYEQYF
.	.	TRBV6-1	TRBJ2-7	TGTGCCAGTCGTGTAGGATCCCAGGGCTCCGAGCAGTACTTC	CASRVGSQGSEQYF
TRBD2	.	TRBV13	TRBJ2-7	TGTGCCAGCAGCTCTCTTACTAGCGGAAGTTATTACGAGCAGTACTTC	CASSSLTSGSYYEQYF
TRBD1	once	TRBV28	TRBJ2-7	TGTGCCAGCACTAAGGGGGCTTCCTACGAGCAGTACTTC	CASTKGASYEQYF
TRBD2	.	TRBV5-4	TRBJ2-3	TGTGCCAGCAGCCCGGGGGGACGTGCCCCATACTTCACAGATACGCAGTATTTT	CASSPGGRAPYFTDTQYF
TRBD2	.	TRBV6-6	TRBJ2-3	TGTGCCATGACTAGCGGGAGTACAGATACGCAGTATTTT	CAMTSGSTDTQYF
.	.	TRBV6-1	TRBJ1-2	TGTGCCAGCAGTGAGAGGCAGTTTCATGGCTACACCTTC	CASSERQFHGYTF
.	.	TRBV4-1	TRBJ2-4	TGCGCCAGCAGCCATGTTACCGGGACAATGAGCAAAAACATTCAGTACTTC	CASSHVTGTMSKNIQYF
.	.	TRBV19	TRBJ2-6	TGTGCCAGTAGTATAGTACACTCTGGGGCCAACGTCCTGACTTTC	CASSIVHSGANVLTF
TRBD2	.	TRBV19	TRBJ2-1	TGTGCCAGTAGTGTTTCTAGCGGGAGGGGGTACAATGAGCAGTTCTTC	CASSVSSGRGYNEQFF
TRBD1	.	TRBV10-3	TRBJ1-1	TGTGCCGTTCGGGACAGACCGAACACTGAAGCTTTCTTT	CAVRDRPNTEAFF
TRBD1	.	TRBV6-5	TRBJ2-7	TGTGCCAGCAGTTCCGCGGGACAGGGGAGACCCTACGAGCAGTACTTC	CASSSAGQGRPYEQYF
TRBD1	.	TRBV19	TRBJ1-2	TGTGCCAGTAGTCCTCGGACAGGGTTTGGCTACACCTTC	CASSPRTGFGYTF
.	.	TRBV7-2	TRBJ2-2	TGTGCCAGCAGCTTAGTGAGCGGCTCCGCGAGCGGGGAGCTGTTTTTT	CASSLVSGSASGELFF
.	.	TRBV25-1	TRBJ2-3	TGTGCCAGCAGTGATGAAACTCATACGGGACCGGGGGCGCAGTATTTT	CASSDETHTGPGAQYF
.	.	TRBV5-4	TRBJ2-2	TGTGCCAGCAGCGGAGGGAACACCGGGGAGCTGTTTTTT	CASSGGNTGELFF
.	once	TRBV30	TRBJ2-3	TGTGCCTGGAGGCGACCGGGGGCAGATACGCAGTATTTT	CAWRRPGADTQYF
.	.	TRBV18	TRBJ2-7	TGTGCCAGCTCATCGGACAGAGCCTACGAGCAGTACTTC	CASSSDRAYEQYF
TRBD1	once	TRBV7-9	TRBJ2-7	TGTGCCAGCAGCACCGGGACAGGGAACCGCGAGCAGTACTTC	CASSTGTGNREQYF
.	.	TRBV7-8	TRBJ2-1	TGTGCCAGCAGCTTTCCATCTTCTAGCGTCGACAATGAGCAGTTCTTC	CASSFPSSSVDNEQFF
.	.	TRBV6-5	TRBJ1-3	TGTGCCAGCAGTTTCTTAATATCGGGAACCCGAGACACCATATATTTT	CASSFLISGTRDTIYF
.	.	TRBV5-1	TRBJ2-5	TGCGCCAGCAAAGCCGCTGCCGGGGAAGAGACCCAGTACTTC	CASKAAAGEETQYF
.	.	TRBV30	TRBJ2-4	TGTGCCTGGAGCCCTGGCAGAAACATTCAGTACTTC	CAWSPGRNIQYF
.	.	TRBV28	TRBJ1-5	TGTGCCAGCAGTCCCTTACAGGGTTTAGGGGATCAGCCCCAGCATTTT	CASSPLQGLGDQPQHF
.	.	TRBV6-9	TRBJ2-1	TGTGCCAGCAGTTGCCAGGCAGATGAGCAGTTCTTC	CASSCQADEQFF
TRBD2	.	TRBV19	TRBJ2-7	TGTGCCAGTAGTTACTACGCCGGGACTAGCGGATCCTACGAGCAGTACTTC	CASSYYAGTSGSYEQYF
.	.	TRBV28	TRBJ1-4	TGTGCCAGCAGTCAGACCCAGGGGATGCATGAAAAACTGTTTTTT	CASSQTQGMHEKLFF
TRBD2	few	TRBV4-1	TRBJ2-1	TGCGCCAGCAGCCAAATAGATATGGGACTAGCGGGCCCCAATGAGCAGTTCTTC	CASSQIDMGLAGPNEQFF